The 16 T cell receptor beta chains given below trace back to one sample, sequenced in a study of glioma-infiltrating T cells after dendritic cell vaccination. Clones were sequenced by immunoSEQ multiplex PCR, and TCRdb holds only the in-frame ones, with some missing. Found here are roughly 100,000 clones, 70% to 90% of them singletons; the top ten hold around 3%. The specimen was blood, collected before dendritic cell vaccination. All receptors derive from a human donor with glioblastoma.

The rearrangement links TRBV9 to TRBJ2-1; TRBD2 matches at 11 bases. Germline V gene data show CDR1 as SGDLS and CDR2 as YYNGEE. The CDR3 sequence is 16 residues long. Trimming removed 4 bases from V and 4 bases from J; junction bases left unmatched: 7. The CDR3 spells CASSLRGTSGYNEQFF. As DNA, the CDR3 is TGTGCCAGCAGCTTACGCGGGACTAGCGGATACAATGAGCAGTTCTTC.

This chain uses TRBV7-6 with TRBJ2-3, with 13 bases lining up with TRBD2. The trim removed 5 bases at V and 4 bases at J, leaving 12 bases unmatched. The CDR3 has 18 residues. Germline V CDR1 and CDR2: SGHVS, FNYEAQ. The CDR3 DNA reads as TGTGCCAGCAGCCTGACTAGCGGGGGGAATTGGGTGGCAGATACGCAGTATTTT. Protein sequence: CASSLTSGGNWVADTQYF.

The chain carries TRBV30 and TRBJ1-1; TRBD1 is a possible D gene (5 bases). The CDR3 sequence is 14 residues long. The germline V and J ends were trimmed by 2 bases and 10 bases, with 20 bases remaining between them. The germline gives CDR1 GTSNPN, CDR2 SVGIG (reference sequence). The CDR3 sequence: CAWSSTSLWRGAFF. CDR3 sequence (DNA): TGTGCCTGGAGTTCTACTTCCTTGTGGAGGGGAGCTTTCTTT.

The chain joins TRBV10-3 to TRBJ1-2, with 8 bases lining up with TRBD1. Germline CDR1 reads ENHRY; CDR2 reads SYGVKD. V trimming: 10 bases; J trimming: 0 bases; junction bases outside the gene matches: 10. CDR3 length: 15 residues. The CDR3 reads CASWDRMLTNYGYTF. Written as DNA, the CDR3 is TGTGCCAGCTGGGACAGGATGTTAACTAACTATGGCTACACCTTC.

The count of this clone is one. This sequence joins TRBV10-3 and TRBJ2-1; maybe TRBD2 (5 bases). CDR1 and CDR2 from the germline V gene are ENHRY and SYGVKD. V lost 6 bases, J lost 1 base, and 13 bases lay in between. CDR3 length equals 15 residues. The CDR3 here is CAISRDGESYNEQFF. CDR3 in DNA: TGTGCCATCAGCCGCGACGGGGAGTCCTACAATGAGCAGTTCTTC.

V gene TRBV7-8 combines with J gene TRBJ2-2; the match to TRBD2 covers 12 bases. CDR3 length: 20 residues. Trimming at V came to 0 bases and at J to 0 bases, leaving 8 bases not matched to a gene. From germline, CDR1 is SGHVS and CDR2 FQNEAQ. The CDR3 is CASSLATRLAGGANTGELFF. The CDR3 DNA reads TGTGCCAGCAGCTTAGCGACCCGGCTAGCGGGGGGGGCGAACACCGGGGAGCTGTTTTTT.

The chain is built from TRBV4-1 and TRBJ2-2, with 11 nucleotides matching TRBD1. Germline assignment: CDR1 MGHRA and CDR2 YSYEKL. The V segment lost 2 bases and the J segment 0 bases; nucleotides outside the gene matches: 8. The CDR3 sequence is 19 residues long. The CDR3 bases are TGCGCCAGCAGCCAACTATCGGGACAGGGGGTAACGAACACCGGGGAGCTGTTTTTT. This codes for CASSQLSGQGVTNTGELFF.

J is TRBJ1-2 and V is TRBV18; D remains ambiguous. V was cut by 3 bases and J by 2 bases, with 10 bases left in between. The CDR3 loop spans 14 amino acids. Per germline, CDR1 KGHSH and CDR2 LQKENI. The CDR3 region has the DNA TGTGCCAGCTCACCGATTCGAGAAAACTATGGCTACACCTTC. Protein product: CASSPIRENYGYTF.

The chain is built from TRBV5-5 and TRBJ1-1, with D possibly TRBD1 on 6 matching bases. Per germline, CDR1 SGHKS and CDR2 YYEKEE (reference sequence). V lost 3 bases to trimming and J lost 11 bases, with 17 bases between them. The length of the CDR3 is 13 residues. The CDR3 sequence is CASSSQVAGAAFF. Written as DNA, the CDR3 is TGTGCCAGCAGCTCCCAGGTCGCAGGGGCGGCTTTCTTT.

The V call is TRBV20-1, the J call TRBJ1-2; 7 bases map to TRBD1. The CDR3 length is 11 residues. Germline assignment: CDR1 DFQATT and CDR2 SNEGSKA (reference sequence). V was pared by 7 bases and J by 5 bases, with 4 bases of the junction left unmatched. CDR3 loop: CSVRTGYGYTF. As DNA, the CDR3 is TGCAGTGTCAGGACAGGATATGGCTACACCTTC.

V gene TRBV4-1 combines with J gene TRBJ2-7; 8 bases match TRBD1. This CDR3 region has 16 residues. The ends lost 4 bases at V and 0 bases at J; junction bases unmatched: 8. The V gene's germline CDR1 is MGHRA and CDR2 YSYEKL. The CDR3 DNA sequence: TGCGCCAGCAGCCGATCCGGGACAGGCATCTCCTACGAGCAGTACTTC. Amino acid sequence: CASSRSGTGISYEQYF.

The V call is TRBV19, the J call TRBJ2-3; 12 bases line up with TRBD2. Per the germline V gene, CDR1 is LNHDA and CDR2 is SQIVND (reference sequence). V lost 8 bases and J lost 2; bases outside the gene matches: 5. This CDR3 comprises 15 residues. The CDR3, as DNA: TGTGCCAGTCGGGCTAGCGGGAGGGCCACAGATACGCAGTATTTT. Protein sequence: CASRASGRATDTQYF.

The chain employs TRBV18 and TRBJ2-7, with 10 nucleotides matching TRBD2. The trim removed 3 bases at V and 6 bases at J, leaving 5 bases unmatched. Germline lookup yields CDR1 KGHSH and CDR2 LQKENI. CDR3 length: 14 residues. The CDR3 DNA reads TGTGCCAGCTCACCGGCTAGCGGGAGCTCCGAGCAGTACTTC. It yields the protein CASSPASGSSEQYF.

This clone was found a few times. V and J are TRBV5-8 and TRBJ1-4; TRBD1 is a possible D gene (6 bases). Trimming took off 4 bases at V and 8 bases at J, with 24 bases between the two ends. The CDR3 contains 17 residues. Germline assignment: CDR1 SGHTS and CDR2 YDEGEE. For the CDR3, the DNA is TGTGCCAGCAGCCTGGGACATCTTAAGGGGGTTAAAGAAAAACTGTTTTTT. Residues: CASSLGHLKGVKEKLFF.

The rearrangement uses TRBV11-2 and TRBJ2-1, with 8 bases fitting TRBD2. This CDR3 spans 13 amino acids. The junction had 7 bases not matched to a gene; V was cut back by 5 bases and J by 10 bases. Germline CDR1 SGHAT, CDR2 FQNNGV. The CDR3 here is CASSHGLAGEQFF. The CDR3 DNA follows: TGTGCCAGCAGCCACGGACTAGCCGGGGAGCAGTTCTTC.

The chain couples TRBV4-2 to TRBJ2-7, with 9 nucleotides matching TRBD1. Per the germline V gene, CDR1 is LGHNA and CDR2 is YNFKEQ. The J segment lost 5 bases and the V segment lost 1 base, leaving 9 bases of the junction unmatched. The CDR3 spans 16 residues. The CDR3 is CASSQVFGQGLDEQYF. The CDR3 DNA is TGTGCCAGCAGCCAAGTGTTCGGACAGGGGCTTGACGAGCAGTACTTC.